This TCR beta chain was sequenced in a study of T-cell reconstitution after alpha-beta-depleted transplantation in children (dated by TCRdb to 2016 to 2018). As for the study more broadly: The study quantitatively tracked T-cell immune reconstitution after TCRalphabeta/CD19-depleted allogeneic hematopoietic cell transplantation in children using TCR repertoire profiling.

Of note for this clonotype: The antigen this receptor binds is unknown. No quality values exist for individual bases; no much larger clone is one base distant.

The library was made by PCR. The reads were generated on an Illumina HiSeq 2500. TCR library preparation used molecular barcoding, with unique molecular identifiers applied to normalize quantification of the TCRbeta repertoire. Through fastp at Q25 and MiXCR, TCRdb rebuilt clones from the public reads, retaining in-frame beta chains. Each CDR3 protein appears once, grouped with its most common genes and DNA. The sample table shows about 230,000 distinct CDR3 sequences, and 9.7% are seen once. About 4.9% of the sample is in the top ten clones. Including the terminal cysteine and phenylalanine, the CDR3 comprises 14 residues. Left in the record is the CDR3 DNA by itself, 42 bases read in frame from the first base. V drops 3 bases and J drops 4 bases, leaving 10 bases in between.

The clonotype was recovered from a human donor who donated a stem cell graft to a child with SCID. The specimen comprised PBMCs from the stem cell graft donor, sampled from the stem cell graft. The chain employs TRBV12-3 or TRBV12-4 and TRBJ2-1; too little of a D gene remains to name it. The DNA is as follows: TGTGCCAGCAGTTTGGCCCTCCTTTACAATGAGCAGTTCTTC. Translated, it reads CASSLALLYNEQFF.